The 26 T cell receptor beta chains below come from one sample, sequenced in a study of breast tumors, draining lymph nodes, adjacent tissues. Breast cancer patients provided tissue from their axillary draining lymph nodes. One entry per CDR3 protein, called by TCRdb with MiXCR from the multiplex PCR reads. The top ten hold 8.1% of the sample, which has about 89,000 distinct CDR3 sequences, roughly 28% seen once. Sequenced sample: axillary lymph node tissue. These receptors were obtained from a female donor with breast cancer. Some clones in this sample may be carry-over from other donors' samples.

This chain uses TRBV20-1 with TRBJ1-2, with D possibly TRBD1 on 6 matching bases. Trimming took 0 bases from V and 0 from J, leaving 11 bases between them. Germline lookup yields CDR1 DFQATT and CDR2 SNEGSKA (reference sequence). This CDR3 comprises 15 residues. The CDR3 DNA reads as TGCAGTGCTAGAGATGGGGGGCTAGCTAACTATGGCTACACCTTC. Its protein is CSARDGGLANYGYTF.

This clonotype was recorded at least ten times. The V gene is TRBV6-1, the J gene TRBJ2-3; the match to TRBD2 covers 9 bases. The germline CDR1 and CDR2 sequences are MNHNS and SASEGT. V lost 2 bases to trimming and J lost 3 bases; unmatched junction nucleotides: 6. This CDR3 spans 16 amino acids. CDR3 sequence: CASSESLAGGTDTQYF. The CDR3 coding sequence is TGTGCCAGCAGTGAATCTTTGGCGGGAGGGACAGATACGCAGTATTTT.

This clonotype was found many times. The chain uses TRBV19 and TRBJ2-2, with 7 bases identical to TRBD2. The CDR3 runs 15 residues. The V and J ends lost 1 base and 6 bases, in that order; junction bases with no gene match: 5. The germline CDR1 and CDR2 sequences are LNHDA and SQIVND (reference sequence). CDR3 sequence reads: CASSIVRAGAGELFF. In DNA form, the CDR3 reads TGTGCCAGTAGTATAGTGAGGGCGGGGGCCGGGGAGCTGTTTTTT.

A note on this clonotype: This sequence may be a read error, since a much larger clone differs from it by one base. The V call is TRBV5-6, the J call TRBJ1-2, with D maybe TRBD1 (6 bases). Trimming left V 4 bases short and J 7 bases short, with 17 bases between. Germline V lookup: CDR1 SGHDT, CDR2 YYEEEE. The CDR3 is 14 amino acids. DNA for the CDR3: TGTGCCAGCAGCGGGGACATTTCTTTAACTGGCTACACCTTC. Its protein is CASSGDISLTGYTF.

A remark on this clonotype: This sequence may be a read error, since a much larger clone differs from it by one base. V is TRBV5-8 and J is TRBJ2-1; possibly TRBD2 for D (5 bases). The germline V gene encodes CDR1 SGHTS and CDR2 YDEGEE. This CDR3 is 14 amino acids long. CDR3 residues: CASSLGPGINERFF. CDR3 DNA sequence: TGTGCCAGCAGCTTGGGTCCGGGGATAAATGAGCGGTTCTTC.

CDR3 in DNA: TGCAGTGCTAGAGTAACAGGGGGAGACAGCCTGACCGGGGAGCTGTTTTTT. It codes for CSARVTGGDSLTGELFF. The chain is built from TRBV20-1 and TRBJ2-2; 8 positions match TRBD1. Trimming took 1 base from V and 5 from J; bases not matched to a gene: 12. The length of the CDR3 is 17 residues. Germline V gene lookup returns CDR1 DFQATT and CDR2 SNEGSKA (reference sequence).

V usage is TRBV7-3 and J usage is TRBJ1-5, with D unresolved. There are 12 residues in the CDR3. V was pared by 1 base and J by 9 bases, with 7 bases between. Germline assignment: CDR1 SGHTA and CDR2 FQGTGA. The DNA of the CDR3 is TGTGCCAGCAGCTTAAGAAGGAGGCCCCAGCATTTT. It translates to CASSLRRRPQHF.

J is TRBJ2-3 and V is TRBV20-1, with 10 bases that match TRBD2. The CDR3 has 15 amino acids. Per germline, CDR1 DFQATT and CDR2 SNEGSKA (reference sequence). With 6 bases clipped from V and 3 bases from J, the junction kept 9 bases outside the gene matches. The CDR3: CSALSGTSVTDTQYF. The DNA for the CDR3 is TGCAGTGCCCTATCCGGGACTAGCGTGACAGATACGCAGTATTTT.

This clonotype was recorded many times. The V gene is TRBV20-1, the J gene TRBJ2-2; TRBD2 matches 7 bases. From germline, CDR1 is DFQATT and CDR2 SNEGSKA (reference sequence). V trimming: 5 bases; J trimming: 6 bases; junction bases outside the gene matches: 3. The CDR3 runs 12 residues. The CDR3 nucleotides read TGCAGTGCTGGGAGGGGAGCCGGGGAGCTGTTTTTT. It translates to CSAGRGAGELFF.

This clonotype was observed at least ten times. At one end, the junction sequence differs from germline, possibly due to a read error. The chain uses TRBV6-6 and TRBJ2-5; maybe TRBD1 (5 bases). Germline lookup yields CDR1 MNHNY and CDR2 SVGAGI (reference sequence). The CDR3 extends over 16 amino acids. In DNA form, the CDR3 reads TGTGCCAGCAGTCACTCGACAGACAGTTCCCACCAGACCCAGTACTTC. Its protein product is CASSHSTDSSHQTQYF.

This clonotype was recorded at least ten times. The V call is TRBV12-3 or TRBV12-4, the J call TRBJ1-6, with D possibly being TRBD1 (5 bases). V was trimmed by 2 bases and J by 6 bases, leaving 14 bases between them. CDR3 size: 16 residues. In DNA, the CDR3 is TGTGCCAGCAGTTTAATCCGGGGGACCGGTAATTCACCCCTCCACTTT. Its protein is CASSLIRGTGNSPLHF.

The CDR3 region has the DNA TGTGCCAGCAGCTTAACCGGGGGTGGAAACACCTTC. Amino acids: CASSLTGGGNTF. The V and J genes are TRBV7-2 and TRBJ1-2; possibly TRBD1 for D (5 bases). Germline values: CDR1 SGHTA, CDR2 FQGNSA. Trimming removed 2 bases from V and 12 bases from J, with 13 bases in between. The CDR3 length is 12 residues.

As concerns this clonotype: An end of the junction does not agree with germline; a read error may underlie this. The rearrangement uses TRBV27 and TRBJ2-2; possibly TRBD2 for D (6 bases). The CDR3 has 13 amino acids. The germline V gene has CDR1 MNHEY and CDR2 SMNVEV (reference sequence). The CDR3, as DNA: TGTGCCAGCAGTTTATTGGGGACCGGGGGGCTGTTTTTT. Its translation: CASSLLGTGGLFF.

The chain uses TRBV28 and TRBJ2-1; 15 bases agree with TRBD2. J was trimmed by 7 bases and V by 4 bases; bases with no gene match: 5. The CDR3 is made up of 16 amino acids. In germline, CDR1 is MDHEN, CDR2 SYDVKM. CDR3 amino acids: CASSSPGTSGGNEQFF. In nucleotides, the CDR3 is TGTGCCAGCAGTTCGCCCGGGACTAGCGGGGGGAATGAGCAGTTCTTC.

Concerning this clonotype: Because the CDR3 is missing its conserved closing phenylalanine or tryptophan, this is likely a read error. The DNA is left out, because the CDR3 cannot be placed on it with certainty; the CDR3 is given as TCRdb lists it. The chain has TRBV5-4 and TRBJ1-4. The CDR3 extends over 16 residues, inclusive of both ends. Germline V gene sequence: CDR1 SGHNT, CDR2 YYREEE (reference sequence). CDR3 loop: CASSLWGQTCEQYFGP.

This clonotype was observed many times. V gene TRBV11-2 combines with J gene TRBJ2-3, with unresolved D. The V end was cut by 5 bases, the J end by 2 bases, with 17 bases between. CDR3 length: 16 amino acids. The germline CDR1 and CDR2 sequences are SGHAT and FQNNGV. CDR3 sequence reads: CASSNSRRSLTDTQYF. The CDR3 DNA reads as TGTGCCAGCAGCAACAGTCGGCGTTCCCTCACAGATACGCAGTATTTT.

In its sample, this clonotype was seen many times. The chain has TRBV4-2 and TRBJ2-7; 8 nucleotides agree with TRBD2. CDR3 length: 14 amino acids. The germline gives CDR1 LGHNA, CDR2 YNFKEQ. With 5 bases clipped from V and 0 bases from J, the junction kept 3 bases outside the gene matches. CDR3 region: CASSATSGSYEQYF. CDR3 DNA sequence: TGTGCCAGCAGCGCAACTAGCGGCTCCTACGAGCAGTACTTC.

This clonotype appeared many times. This chain connects TRBV7-9 to TRBJ2-4, with 9 bases that match TRBD1. The ends lost 5 bases at V and 6 bases at J; junction bases unmatched: 8. Germline values: CDR1 SEHNR, CDR2 FQNEAQ (reference sequence). CDR3 length: 15 amino acids. CDR3 protein: CASSHTDRGLNIQYF. The CDR3 nucleotides read TGTGCCAGCAGCCACACCGACAGGGGGTTAAACATTCAGTACTTC.

To note about this clonotype: A read error is possible here, since a much larger clone lies one base away. V gene TRBV6-1 combines with J gene TRBJ2-3; D uncertain. This CDR3 is 14 amino acids long. Germline V gives CDR1 MNHNS, CDR2 SASEGT. V lost 0 bases to trimming and J lost 0 bases, with 4 bases between them. CDR3 in amino acids: CASSEAWSTDTQYF. Written as DNA, the CDR3 is TGTGCCAGCAGTGAAGCGTGGAGCACAGATACGCAGTATTTT.

The sample holds many counts of this clonotype. V usage is TRBV11-2 and J usage is TRBJ2-5; D could derive from TRBD1 or TRBD2 (5 bases each). Trimming stripped 3 bases from V and 3 bases from J, with 20 bases between. There are 17 residues in the CDR3. From germline, CDR1 is SGHAT and CDR2 FQNNGV. In nucleotides, the CDR3 is TGTGCCAGCAGCTTGGAAAAGCCGGGACCGAGTAAAGAGACCCAGTACTTC. Its protein product is CASSLEKPGPSKETQYF.

The V gene is TRBV7-9, the J gene TRBJ1-2, with D possibly being TRBD1 (6 bases). The germline V and J ends were trimmed by 5 bases and 4 bases, with 11 bases remaining between them. The CDR3 covers 13 residues. Germline V lookup: CDR1 SEHNR, CDR2 FQNEAQ (reference sequence). The CDR3 region is CASSIRGSYGYTF. As DNA, the CDR3 is TGTGCCAGCAGCATCAGGGGAAGCTATGGCTACACCTTC. The whole variable domain, filled in from reference TRBV7-9 and TRBJ1-2, reads DTGVSQNPRHKITKRGQNVTFRCDPISEHNRLYWYRQTLGQGPEFLTYFQNEAQLEKSRLLSDRFSAERPKGSFSTLEIQRTEQGDSAMYLCASSIRGSYGYTFGSGTRLTVV.

This clonotype was detected only once. V and J are TRBV5-8 and TRBJ2-3; 8 nucleotides match TRBD1. Per the germline V gene, CDR1 is SGHTS and CDR2 is YDEGEE. V was clipped by 4 bases and J by 10 bases; unmatched bases: 11. CDR3 size: 14 residues. CDR3 coding DNA: TGTGCCAGCAGCCAAGATCAGGGGGCGGATGCGCAGTATTTT. Encoded protein: CASSQDQGADAQYF.

This clonotype was counted a single time. One end of the junction varies from germline; a read error may be responsible. The chain joins TRBV24-1 to TRBJ2-1; D is uncertain. This CDR3 is built from 9 residues. Germline loops: CDR1 KGHDR, CDR2 SFDVKD. The CDR3 coding sequence is TGTGCCACCAGTGGGAGAAGAGCCTTC. Amino acids: CATSGRRAF.

This clonotype was recorded at least ten times. V usage is TRBV27 and J usage is TRBJ2-1, with D perhaps TRBD2 (6 bases). This CDR3 has 12 amino acids. Trimming took 4 bases from V and 10 from J, leaving 11 bases between them. From germline, CDR1 is MNHEY and CDR2 SMNVEV (reference sequence). The CDR3 here is CASSSGGWEQFF. The DNA of the CDR3 is TGTGCCAGCAGTTCCGGGGGTTGGGAGCAGTTCTTC.

To note about this clonotype: The CDR3 carries no conserved terminal phenylalanine or tryptophan, so it likely arises from a read error. The limits of the CDR3 on the DNA are not certain, so only TCRdb's listed CDR3 is given. This rearrangement joins TRBV6-5 to TRBJ2-2. The CDR3 totals 12 residues, both ends included. CDR1 and CDR2 from the germline V gene are MNHEY and SVGAGI. CDR3 amino acids: CASSENTGELSS.

This clonotype came up many times. V is TRBV5-5 and J is TRBJ2-7, with D perhaps matching TRBD1 (6 bases). CDR3 length: 13 residues. Germline CDR1 reads SGHKS; CDR2 reads YYEKEE (reference sequence). Between the trimmed V and J ends, which lost 9 bases and 0 bases, there was a span of 13 bases. CDR3 sequence: CATTQGDSYEQYF. Written as DNA, the CDR3 is TGTGCCACGACACAGGGAGACTCCTACGAGCAGTACTTC.